This T cell receptor beta chain was recorded in a study of blood T cell repertoires in COVID-19. CDR3 length: 16 residues. V was shortened by 1 base and J by 5 bases, with 17 bases between the two germline ends. Germline V gene sequence: CDR1 LNHDA, CDR2 SQIVND (reference sequence). The age range of participants was 18 to 89 years, with residence in some 25 US areas. Clones were sequenced by immunoSEQ multiplex PCR, and TCRdb holds only the in-frame ones, with some missing. The top ten clones hold about 4.5% of a sample with just over 300,000 clones, 90% of them seen once. Sequencing used PBMCs or T cells enriched from blood (not recorded which). This TCR was sampled from a woman younger than 35 with acute COVID-19. V usage is TRBV19 and J usage is TRBJ2-5; possible D gene TRBD2, 6 bases. The CDR3 bases are TGTGCCAGTAGTATAGGGTTCGGGGCCAGCGGGGAGACCCAGTACTTC. Protein sequence: CASSIGFGASGETQYF.